This TCR beta chain appears in the sequencing data of a study of immune aging and cytomegalovirus after organ transplant (dated by TCRdb to the early 2020s). For the study in its entirety: Every transplant recipient was given three-drug immunosuppression consisting of prednisone, tacrolimus, and mycophenolate. Broader findings and caveats from the paper: Large clones contained a higher proportion of TEMRA cells, and the seven largest clones (over 1,800 cells) acquired aged and TEMRA cells while losing TCM cells. Following viremia, cells with an aged phenotype rose post-transplant no matter the clone size, with the increase showing up earlier in large clones (days 200-264) than in small clones. Because CD57 was not measured in the sequencing data, a conservative gene-based aging definition was used instead.

The time point label on this specimen signifies: five sample-tagged time points from pre-transplant (day -1) to day 368 post-transplant, pooled. PBMC were thawed and then stimulated for more than 9 hours with a CMV IE-1 overlapping peptide library, with no transport inhibitors added. After being thawed and rested overnight, the cells were stimulated in R10 medium along with CD28/CD49d costimulation. The IE-1 peptide library was made up of 15-amino-acid peptides, each overlapping by 11 amino acids. Each time point was barcoded with BD Single-Cell Multiplexing Kit Sample Tags, pooled, and stained with oligo-conjugated anti-CD45RA plus sorting antibodies. A BD FACSAria III was used to sort CMV-responsive CD8+CD137+ and CD4+CD154+ T cells at 4-way purity. EDTA vacutainers were used to collect blood, which was then processed with a Ficoll gradient within 1-24 hours. This clonotype is judged medium-sized (0.01 to 0.1%). The antigen it binds to is not known. One base away there is no much larger clone; base qualities are not given.

The CDR1 and CDR2 encoded by the germline V gene are SGDLS and YYNGEE. Relative to germline, V is 5 bases shorter and J is 6 bases shorter, with 14 bases between their ends. The CDR3 contains 13 residues, cysteine and phenylalanine counted. Just the 39-base CDR3 DNA is kept, in frame starting at base 1. The method was single-cell sequencing. The sequencing machine was an Illumina NovaSeq 6000. The BD Rhapsody Targeted mRNA and AbSeq Reagent Kit was used in a microwell format for cell capture and library preparation. The libraries included TCR, sample tags, AbSeq, and targeted mRNA drawn from the Human T-Cell Expression Panel together with custom TOX and TOX2 primers. Libraries were sequenced on an Illumina NovaSeq. The published analysis was carried out like this. The analysis covered roughly 9,800 cells in total, of which about 7,100 were CD8 T cells and 4494 were CD8 T cells with an identifiable TCR CDR3. The BD Rhapsody Targeted Analysis Pipeline, including V(D)J processing, was run on the Seven Bridges Genomics platform to process the raw data. SeqGeq 1.6.0 was used for quality control, Sample Tag demultiplexing with Lex-BDSMK, clone identification with VDJ Explorer, and Seurat clustering. A clone was considered non-expanded if it made up <1% of CD8 T cells, and considered a clonal expansion if it made up >2.5% of the sample. Starting from the raw public reads, TCRdb applied fastp trimming at Q25, assembled clones with MiXCR and retained in-frame beta chains. Entries are consolidated by CDR3 protein sequence, retaining the most common genes and DNA. The V and J calls come from TCRdb's annotation, not from the publication. The table for this sample lists approximately 22,000 distinct CDR3 sequences; around 33% of them were counted only once. The ten largest clones take up about 25% of the sample.

Specimen: CMV peptide-activated CD4+ and CD8+ T cells sorted from blood, collected at five time points, pooled. What the cell subset or site label conveys for this sample: sorted CD8+CD137+ and CD4+CD154+ T cells after about 11 h CMV IE-1 peptide stimulation. This sequence originates from a female donor who had a heart transplant and CMV viremia. This chain is built from TRBV9 and TRBJ1-1; a confident D gene designation cannot be given. The DNA reads TGTGCCAGCAGGGACGACAAAACGTCTGAAGCTTTCTTT. It translates to CASRDDKTSEAFF.